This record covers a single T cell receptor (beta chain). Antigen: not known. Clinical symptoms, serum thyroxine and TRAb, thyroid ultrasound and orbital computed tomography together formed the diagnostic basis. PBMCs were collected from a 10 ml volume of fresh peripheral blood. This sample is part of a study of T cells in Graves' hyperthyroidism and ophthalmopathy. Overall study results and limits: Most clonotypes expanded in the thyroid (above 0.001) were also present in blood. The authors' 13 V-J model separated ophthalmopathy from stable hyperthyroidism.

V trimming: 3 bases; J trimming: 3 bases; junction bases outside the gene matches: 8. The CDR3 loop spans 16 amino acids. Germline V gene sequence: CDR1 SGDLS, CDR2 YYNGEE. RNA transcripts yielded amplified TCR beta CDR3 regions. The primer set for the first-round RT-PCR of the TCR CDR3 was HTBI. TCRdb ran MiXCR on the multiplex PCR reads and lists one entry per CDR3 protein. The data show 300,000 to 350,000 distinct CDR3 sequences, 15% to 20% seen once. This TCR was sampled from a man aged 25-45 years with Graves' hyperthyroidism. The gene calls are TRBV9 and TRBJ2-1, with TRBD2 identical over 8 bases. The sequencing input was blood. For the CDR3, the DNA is TGTGCCAGCAGCGCGGGAGGGGGGAGGGGCTACAATGAGCAGTTCTTC. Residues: CASSAGGGRGYNEQFF.